A single sample gave rise to the 28 T cell receptor beta chains below, sequenced in a study of OX40 agonist ivuxolimab in advanced cancers. TCRdb keeps only in-frame clones here, not all; method: immunoSEQ multiplex PCR. The data hold around 100,000 clones, with under 95% observed a single time. The sequencing used CD4+ or CD8+ T cells sorted from blood, collected in a trial of the OX40 agonist ivuxolimab. The receptors stem from an adult with an advanced solid tumor such as melanoma, head and neck, liver or kidney cancer.

The rearrangement links TRBV5-1 to TRBJ2-1; TRBD2 aligns across 7 bases. The J segment lost 7 bases and the V segment lost 7 bases, leaving 14 bases of the junction unmatched. The germline CDR1 and CDR2 sequences are SGHRS and YFSETQ. The CDR3 has 15 amino acids. CDR3 amino acids: CASAVGGRALNEQFF. In DNA form, the CDR3 reads TGCGCCAGCGCGGTCGGCGGGAGAGCCTTGAATGAGCAGTTCTTC.

The J gene is TRBJ2-1, the V gene TRBV7-9; TRBD2 matches 8 bases. After removal of 5 bases from V and 2 bases from J, the junction contained 5 bases not matched to a gene. The CDR3 loop spans 15 amino acids. CDR1 is SEHNR and CDR2 is FQNEAQ in the germline V gene (reference sequence). The chain's CDR3 is CASSRSGSPYNEQFF. The DNA of the CDR3 is TGTGCCAGCAGCCGGAGCGGGAGCCCCTACAATGAGCAGTTCTTC.

This chain uses TRBV28 with TRBJ2-5; possible D gene TRBD2, 6 bases. CDR1 is MDHEN and CDR2 is SYDVKM in the germline V gene. CDR3 size: 16 residues. V lost 6 bases, J lost 5 bases, and 22 bases lay in between. The CDR3 sequence: CASSSNLGGRGETQYF. The CDR3, as DNA: TGTGCCAGCAGCTCCAACCTGGGGGGACGAGGGGAGACCCAGTACTTC.

The V gene is TRBV18, the J gene TRBJ2-1; 15 bases match TRBD2. Germline assignment: CDR1 KGHSH and CDR2 LQKENI. V was pared by 0 bases and J by 2 bases, with 2 bases of the junction left unmatched. This CDR3 spans 18 amino acids. The CDR3 protein is CASSPPGLAGGPYNEQFF. As DNA, the CDR3 is TGTGCCAGCTCACCACCCGGACTAGCGGGAGGGCCCTACAATGAGCAGTTCTTC.

The rearrangement uses TRBV7-2 and TRBJ2-5; weak D call: TRBD2 (6 bases). V lost 1 base, J lost 0 bases, and 12 bases lay in between. Germline CDR1 reads SGHTA; CDR2 reads FQGNSA. There are 16 residues in the CDR3. The DNA of the CDR3 is TGTGCCAGCAGCTTAGGCGGGACGGGCTACCAAGAGACCCAGTACTTC. Amino acids: CASSLGGTGYQETQYF.

The chain uses TRBV5-1 and TRBJ1-3; D not resolved. Germline V gene sequence: CDR1 SGHRS, CDR2 YFSETQ. V was shortened by 0 bases and J by 0 bases, with 7 bases between the two germline ends. CDR3 length: 15 amino acids. The CDR3 DNA reads TGCGCCAGCAGCTTGGGGCCAACCTCTGGAAACACCATATATTTT. Translating it yields CASSLGPTSGNTIYF.

The gene calls are TRBV27 and TRBJ2-7; 10 bases line up with TRBD2. Unmatched junction bases numbered 8, after V lost 4 bases and J lost 5 bases. The germline CDR1 and CDR2 sequences are MNHEY and SMNVEV (reference sequence). This CDR3 is built from 15 residues. The CDR3 DNA reads as TGTGCCAGCAGTTACACCGGGACTAGCGTTGACGAGCAGTACTTC. Translation gives CASSYTGTSVDEQYF.

This clone is a singleton in its sample. The gene calls are TRBV29-1 and TRBJ1-2; 12 bases fit TRBD1. The CDR3 length is 14 residues. CDR1 and CDR2 from the germline V gene are SQVTM and ANQGSEA. V lost 6 bases and J lost 8; bases outside the gene matches: 10. CDR3 bases: TGCAGCGTCGACCGGGACAGGGGGCTTTCGGGCTACACCTTC. It codes for CSVDRDRGLSGYTF.

A single count supports this clone. This rearrangement joins TRBV4-3 to TRBJ1-2; D is unclear. Trimming removed 1 base at V and 7 bases at J, with 7 bases between. This CDR3 has 12 residues. CDR1 and CDR2 (germline): LGHNA, YSLEER. The CDR3 protein is CASSQGKAGYTF. CDR3 nucleotide sequence: TGCGCCAGCAGCCAAGGGAAAGCTGGCTACACCTTC.

The rearrangement uses TRBV5-6 and TRBJ2-1, with 14 bases identical to TRBD2. Germline CDR1 is SGHDT and CDR2 is YYEEEE. The ends lost 4 bases at V and 8 bases at J; junction bases unmatched: 11. This CDR3 has 17 residues. CDR3 protein: CASSRPGTSGSSDEQFF. The CDR3 region has the DNA TGTGCCAGCAGCAGACCGGGGACTAGCGGGAGTTCTGATGAGCAGTTCTTC. The full variable domain, in which reference TRBV5-6 and TRBJ2-1 provide the parts outside the CDR3, is DAGVTQSPTHLIKTRGQQVTLRCSPKSGHDTVSWYQQALGQGPQFIFQYYEEEERQRGNFPDRFSGHQFPNYSSELNVNALLLGDSALYLCASSRPGTSGSSDEQFFGPGTRLTVL.

The gene calls are TRBV6-1 and TRBJ2-6; 9 bases are a match to TRBD1. Germline lookup yields CDR1 MNHNS and CDR2 SASEGT. V lost 4 bases, J lost 0 bases, and 4 bases stayed unmatched. The CDR3 extends over 17 amino acids. CDR3 amino acids: CASSAGTGSSGANVLTF. The CDR3 coding sequence is TGTGCCAGCAGTGCCGGGACAGGGAGCTCTGGGGCCAACGTCCTGACTTTC.

The CDR3 protein is CASSPGTARGDTQYF. For the CDR3, the DNA is TGTGCCAGCAGCCCAGGGACCGCGCGAGGAGATACGCAGTATTTT. J is TRBJ2-3 and V is TRBV2; either TRBD1 or TRBD2 may supply D (5 bases each). This CDR3 is 15 amino acids long. Trimming took 6 bases from V and 5 from J, leaving 18 bases between them. Germline CDR1 is SNHLY and CDR2 is FYNNEI.

This chain joins TRBV10-3 and TRBJ2-7; 7 positions match TRBD2. The V gene's germline CDR1 is ENHRY and CDR2 SYGVKD. CDR3 length: 15 amino acids. V shed 2 bases and J 3 bases; nucleotides not matched to a gene: 7. DNA of the CDR3: TGTGCCATCAGTGAGCCTAGCGGTGTTCTCTACGAGCAGTACTTC. Protein sequence: CAISEPSGVLYEQYF.

The V gene is TRBV6-5, the J gene TRBJ1-5; D ambiguous. Germline V lookup: CDR1 MNHEY, CDR2 SVGAGI. V was clipped by 1 base and J by 7 bases, with 8 bases between them. The CDR3 contains 13 residues. Here the CDR3 reads CASSYWRGQPQHF. In DNA form, the CDR3 reads TGTGCCAGCAGTTACTGGCGGGGACAGCCCCAGCATTTT.

The chain couples TRBV28 to TRBJ2-1, with 7 bases that match TRBD2. The CDR3 is 15 residues long. The germline V gene encodes CDR1 MDHEN and CDR2 SYDVKM. The V and J ends lost 10 bases and 0 bases, in that order; junction bases with no gene match: 9. The CDR3 DNA is TGTGCCACCATAGCGGGTCTAAGCTCCTACAATGAGCAGTTCTTC. Protein: CATIAGLSSYNEQFF.

The gene calls are TRBV5-4 and TRBJ2-7; TRBD1 agrees at 10 bases. V shed 4 bases, J shed 3 bases, and the junction held 7 bases outside the gene matches. CDR1 and CDR2 from the germline V gene are SGHNT and YYREEE (reference sequence). The CDR3 sequence is 15 residues long. This CDR3 is CASSGRDRGDYEQYF. CDR3 bases: TGTGCCAGCAGCGGCCGGGACAGGGGTGACTACGAGCAGTACTTC.

The chain links TRBV2 to TRBJ2-7; the D gene is possibly TRBD2 (6 bases). This CDR3 contains 13 residues. V lost 7 bases and J 7 bases, leaving 17 bases between the germline ends. Germline CDR1 and CDR2: SNHLY and FYNNEI. CDR3 coding DNA: TGTGCCAGCAAGGCGGGACCCGTGAGTGAGCAGTACTTC. Its protein product is CASKAGPVSEQYF.

The V call is TRBV30, the J call TRBJ2-7; tentatively, D is TRBD2 (6 bases). This CDR3 is 13 amino acids long. The ends were cut back, 5 bases at V and 0 bases at J, with 11 bases in the middle. From germline, CDR1 is GTSNPN and CDR2 SVGIG (reference sequence). CDR3 sequence: CAWAKGGSYEQYF. The CDR3 DNA is TGTGCCTGGGCGAAGGGAGGCTCCTACGAGCAGTACTTC.

This clone was seen once. The chain is built from TRBV6-5 and TRBJ2-1; D could derive from TRBD1 or TRBD2 (6 bases each). With 4 bases removed from V and 3 bases from J, the gap between germline ends came to 10 bases. The CDR3 has 14 residues. Germline values: CDR1 MNHEY, CDR2 SVGAGI. The CDR3 sequence: CASSSRGDYNEQFF. DNA for the CDR3: TGTGCCAGCAGTTCGAGGGGGGACTACAATGAGCAGTTCTTC.

V usage is TRBV28 and J usage is TRBJ2-1; TRBD1 might be the D (6 bases). Trimming stripped 6 bases from V and 3 bases from J, with 9 bases between. CDR3 length: 13 residues. Looked up from germline, CDR1 is MDHEN and CDR2 is SYDVKM. This CDR3 reads CASSWDNYNEQFF. DNA of the CDR3: TGTGCCAGCAGCTGGGACAACTACAATGAGCAGTTCTTC.

This sequence joins TRBV19 and TRBJ1-2, with D perhaps matching TRBD1 (5 bases). Trimming took 6 bases from V and 10 from J, leaving 24 bases between them. CDR1 is LNHDA and CDR2 is SQIVND in the germline V gene (reference sequence). This CDR3 has 15 residues. CDR3 bases: TGTGCCAGTAGCAAATGGGACGGCAAATTATTTGACTACACCTTC. This codes for CASSKWDGKLFDYTF.

V is TRBV10-3 and J is TRBJ2-5; 12 bases match TRBD2. The CDR3 length is 15 residues. The germline CDR1 and CDR2 sequences are ENHRY and SYGVKD. V dropped 5 bases and J dropped 4; count of bases not matched to a gene: 5. The CDR3 protein is CAISSSTSGRETQYF. The CDR3 DNA sequence: TGTGCCATCAGTTCTTCGACTAGCGGGAGAGAGACCCAGTACTTC.

The chain couples TRBV4-1 to TRBJ2-2; no firm D call. Trimming removed 0 bases at V and 2 bases at J, with 7 bases between. Per the germline V gene, CDR1 is MGHRA and CDR2 is YSYEKL. The CDR3 contains 15 residues. CDR3 nucleotide sequence: TGCGCCAGCAGCCAAGATCCAGGAAACACCGGGGAGCTGTTTTTT. Translated, it gives CASSQDPGNTGELFF.

This clone showed up just a few times. The chain couples TRBV5-1 to TRBJ1-2; D gene ambiguous. V lost 2 bases and J 5 bases, leaving 7 bases between the germline ends. The CDR3 is 12 residues long. Germline lookup yields CDR1 SGHRS and CDR2 YFSETQ. The CDR3 coding sequence is TGCGCCAGCAGCTTACGGGGTTATGGCTACACCTTC. Its translation: CASSLRGYGYTF.

This chain joins TRBV6-6 and TRBJ2-5; tentatively, D is TRBD1 or TRBD2 (5 bases each). V was trimmed by 4 bases and J by 3 bases, leaving 6 bases between them. Germline CDR1 and CDR2: MNHNY and SVGAGI (reference sequence). This CDR3 is built from 12 residues. CDR3 bases: TGTGCCAGCAGTTGGGGGAAAGAGACCCAGTACTTC. Translation gives CASSWGKETQYF.

The chain recombines TRBV18 with TRBJ2-3; possibly TRBD2 for D (6 bases). CDR3 size: 16 residues. Germline lookup yields CDR1 KGHSH and CDR2 LQKENI. The germline V and J ends were trimmed by 1 base and 4 bases, with 15 bases remaining between them. CDR3 protein: CASSPQYSGRADTQYF. The CDR3 nucleotides are TGTGCCAGCTCACCACAGTATAGCGGTCGGGCAGATACGCAGTATTTT.

This clone was counted a single time. The CDR3 DNA reads TGTGCCAGCAGTGAATTTGGGGCTGGCAATCAGCCCCAGCATTTT. Translated, it gives CASSEFGAGNQPQHF. J is TRBJ1-5 and V is TRBV2; perhaps TRBD1 as D (5 bases). CDR1 and CDR2 (germline): SNHLY, FYNNEI. This CDR3 has 15 amino acids. Trimming stripped 2 bases from V and 2 bases from J, with 10 bases between.

J is TRBJ1-1 and V is TRBV6-4, with unresolved D. With 0 bases removed from V and 1 base from J, the gap between germline ends came to 3 bases. The CDR3 sequence is 13 residues long. Germline-derived CDR1 and CDR2 are MRHNA and SNTAGT. The CDR3 region has the DNA TGTGCCAGCAGTGACTCTTGGAACACTGAAGCTTTCTTT. Protein: CASSDSWNTEAFF.